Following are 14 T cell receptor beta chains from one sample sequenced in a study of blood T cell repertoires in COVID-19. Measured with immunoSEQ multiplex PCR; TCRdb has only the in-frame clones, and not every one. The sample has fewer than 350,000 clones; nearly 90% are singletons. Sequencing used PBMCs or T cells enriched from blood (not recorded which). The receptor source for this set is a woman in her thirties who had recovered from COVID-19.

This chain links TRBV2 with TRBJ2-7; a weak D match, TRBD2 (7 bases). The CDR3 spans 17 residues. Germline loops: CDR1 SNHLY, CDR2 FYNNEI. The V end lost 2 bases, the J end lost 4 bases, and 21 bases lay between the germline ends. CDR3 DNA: TGTGCCAGCAGTGAATTGACGGGGGGCAGGAGGGTTTACGAGCAGTACTTC. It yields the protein CASSELTGGRRVYEQYF.

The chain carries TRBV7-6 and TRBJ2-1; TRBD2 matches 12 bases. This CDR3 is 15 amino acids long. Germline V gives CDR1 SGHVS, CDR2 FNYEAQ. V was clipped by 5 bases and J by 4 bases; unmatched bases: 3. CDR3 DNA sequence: TGTGCCAGCAGCCGAACTAGCGGGAGGTACAATGAGCAGTTCTTC. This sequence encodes CASSRTSGRYNEQFF. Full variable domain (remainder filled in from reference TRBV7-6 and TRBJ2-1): GAGVSQSPRYKVTKRGQDVALRCDPISGHVSLYWYRQALGQGPEFLTYFNYEAQQDKSGLPNDRFSAERPEGSISTLTIQRTEQRDSAMYRCASSRTSGRYNEQFFGPGTRLTVL.

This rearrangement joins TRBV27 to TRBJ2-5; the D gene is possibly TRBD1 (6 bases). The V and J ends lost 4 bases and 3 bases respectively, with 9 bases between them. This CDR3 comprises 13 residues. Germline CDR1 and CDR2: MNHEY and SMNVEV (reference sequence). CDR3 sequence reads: CASSSHREETQYF. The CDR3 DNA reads TGTGCCAGCAGTTCACACAGGGAAGAGACCCAGTACTTC.

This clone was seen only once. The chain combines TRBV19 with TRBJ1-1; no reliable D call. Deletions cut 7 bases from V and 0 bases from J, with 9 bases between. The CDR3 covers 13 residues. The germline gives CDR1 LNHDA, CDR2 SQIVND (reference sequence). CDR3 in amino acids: CASNARMNTEAFF. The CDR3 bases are TGTGCCAGTAATGCGCGAATGAACACTGAAGCTTTCTTT.

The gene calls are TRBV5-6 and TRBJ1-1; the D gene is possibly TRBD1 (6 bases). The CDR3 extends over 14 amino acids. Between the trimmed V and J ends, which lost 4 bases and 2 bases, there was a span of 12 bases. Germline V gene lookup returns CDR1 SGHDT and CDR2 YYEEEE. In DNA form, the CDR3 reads TGTGCCAGCAGCCGCACAGGGTACAACACTGAAGCTTTCTTT. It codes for CASSRTGYNTEAFF.

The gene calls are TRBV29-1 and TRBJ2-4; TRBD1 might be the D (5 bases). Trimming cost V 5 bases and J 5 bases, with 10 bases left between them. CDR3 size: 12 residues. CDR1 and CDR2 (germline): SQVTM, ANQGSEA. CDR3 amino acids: CSVLFRENIQYF. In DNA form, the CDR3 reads TGCAGCGTTTTATTCAGGGAAAACATTCAGTACTTC.

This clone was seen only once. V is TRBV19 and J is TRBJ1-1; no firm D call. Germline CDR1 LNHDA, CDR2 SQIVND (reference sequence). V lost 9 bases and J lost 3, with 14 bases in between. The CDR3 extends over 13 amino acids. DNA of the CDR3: TGTGCCAGCGCAGCGGTAGAGTACACTGAAGCTTTCTTT. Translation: CASAAVEYTEAFF. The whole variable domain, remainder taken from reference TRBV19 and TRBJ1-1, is DGGITQSPKYLFRKEGQNVTLSCEQNLNHDAMYWYRQDPGQGLRLIYYSQIVNDFQKGDIAEGYSVSREKKESFPLTVTSAQKNPTAFYLCASAAVEYTEAFFGQGTRLTVV.

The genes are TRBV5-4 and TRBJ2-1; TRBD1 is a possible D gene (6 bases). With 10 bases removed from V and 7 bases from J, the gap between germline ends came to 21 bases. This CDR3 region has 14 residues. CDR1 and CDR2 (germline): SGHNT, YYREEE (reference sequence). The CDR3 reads CAGESQGIVNEQFF. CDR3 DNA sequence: TGTGCCGGGGAATCACAGGGAATAGTGAATGAGCAGTTCTTC.

CDR3 in amino acids: CASSSGLTYTDTQYF. As DNA, the CDR3 is TGTGCCAGCAGCTCGGGTCTCACTTACACAGATACGCAGTATTTT. The rearrangement links TRBV5-5 to TRBJ2-3; D is unclear. CDR3 length: 15 amino acids. Trimming pared 3 bases from V and 2 bases from J, leaving 13 bases between. Germline V CDR1 and CDR2: SGHKS, YYEKEE (reference sequence).

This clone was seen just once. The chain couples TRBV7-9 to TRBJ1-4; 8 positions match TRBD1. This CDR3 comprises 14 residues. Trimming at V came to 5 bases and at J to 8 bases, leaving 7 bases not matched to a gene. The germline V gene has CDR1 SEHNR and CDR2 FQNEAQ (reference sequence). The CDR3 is CASSLDRGGEKLFF. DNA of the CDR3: TGTGCCAGCAGCCTCGACAGGGGTGGGGAAAAACTGTTTTTT.

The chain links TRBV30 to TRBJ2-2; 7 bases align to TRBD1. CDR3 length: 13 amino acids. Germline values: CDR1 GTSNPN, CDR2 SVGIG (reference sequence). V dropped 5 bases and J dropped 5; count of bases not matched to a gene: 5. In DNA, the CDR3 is TGTGCCTGGGACAGGGTAGTGACCGGGGAGCTGTTTTTT. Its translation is CAWDRVVTGELFF. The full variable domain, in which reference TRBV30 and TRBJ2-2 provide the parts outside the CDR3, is SQTIHQWPATLVQPVGSPLSLECTVEGTSNPNLYWYRQAAGRGLQLLFYSVGIGQISSEVPQNLSASRPQDRQFILSSKKLLLSDSGFYLCAWDRVVTGELFFGEGSRLTVL.

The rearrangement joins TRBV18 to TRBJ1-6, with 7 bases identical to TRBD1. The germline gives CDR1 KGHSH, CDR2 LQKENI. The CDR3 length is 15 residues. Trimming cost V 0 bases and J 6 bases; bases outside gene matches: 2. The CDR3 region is CASSPPAGGNSPLHF. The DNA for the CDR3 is TGTGCCAGCTCACCACCAGCAGGGGGTAATTCACCCCTCCACTTT.

DNA for the CDR3: TGTGCCAGTCTCGGCTCCTATAATTCACCCCTCCACTTT. Protein sequence: CASLGSYNSPLHF. This chain connects TRBV27 to TRBJ1-6, with D hard to call. CDR1 is MNHEY and CDR2 is SMNVEV in the germline V gene (reference sequence). This CDR3 has 13 residues. Trimming removed 9 bases at V and 0 bases at J, with 6 bases between.

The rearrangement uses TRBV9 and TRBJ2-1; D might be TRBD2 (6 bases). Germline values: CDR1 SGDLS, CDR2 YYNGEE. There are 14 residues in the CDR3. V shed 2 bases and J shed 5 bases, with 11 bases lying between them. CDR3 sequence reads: CASSVAGMDNEQFF. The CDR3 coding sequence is TGTGCCAGCAGCGTGGCGGGGATGGACAATGAGCAGTTCTTC.